The rows below give T cell receptor beta chains drawn from one sample of a study of blood T cells in healthy people across ages. TCRdb used MiXCR to reprocess the 5' RACE reads, holding one entry per CDR3 protein. The table lists approximately 850,000 distinct CDR3 sequences, 40% to 50% of them singletons, with roughly 19% in the top ten. Sequencing was done on a sample of blood. The receptor source for this set is a man aged 55-75 years in good health. Both conserved end residues are part of each CDR3. Fields, in order: CDR3 DNA, CDR3 protein, J gene, V gene, CDR3 length, clone size, D gene. D genes are given only for firm matches. Clone size is shown for a subset of rows, as once, few, many or a class of expanded clone.

cdr3_nt: TGTGCCAGCAGCTTTAGACAGGGGTTCTCGACTAATGAAAAACTGTTTTTT; cdr3_aa: CASSFRQGFSTNEKLFF; j_call: TRBJ1-4; v_call: TRBV11-3; cdr3_length: 17; clone_size: .; d_call: TRBD1
cdr3_nt: TGTGCCAGCAGCGCCCCACGAGGCGAGCAGTACTTC; cdr3_aa: CASSAPRGEQYF; j_call: TRBJ2-7; v_call: TRBV9; cdr3_length: 12; clone_size: few; d_call: .
cdr3_nt: TGTGCCAGCAGTCAAGCCGGGACTTACTACCAAGAGACCCAGTACTTC; cdr3_aa: CASSQAGTYYQETQYF; j_call: TRBJ2-5; v_call: TRBV6-2/TRBV6-3; cdr3_length: 16; clone_size: few; d_call: .
cdr3_nt: TGTGCCAGCAGTTCGGACAGGGTAACAGATACGCAGTATTTT; cdr3_aa: CASSSDRVTDTQYF; j_call: TRBJ2-3; v_call: TRBV12-3/TRBV12-4; cdr3_length: 14; clone_size: .; d_call: TRBD1
cdr3_nt: TGTGCCAGCGGATACCAGGGCGGCGAGCAGTACTTC; cdr3_aa: CASGYQGGEQYF; j_call: TRBJ2-7; v_call: TRBV14; cdr3_length: 12; clone_size: many; d_call: .
cdr3_nt: TGCGCCAGCAGGATCCGGGACAGGACTAGCACAGATACGCAGTATTTT; cdr3_aa: CASRIRDRTSTDTQYF; j_call: TRBJ2-3; v_call: TRBV5-1; cdr3_length: 16; clone_size: few; d_call: TRBD1
cdr3_nt: TGCAGTGCTCCCTCAGTAAATACGCAGTATTTT; cdr3_aa: CSAPSVNTQYF; j_call: TRBJ2-3; v_call: TRBV20-1; cdr3_length: 11; clone_size: few; d_call: .
cdr3_nt: TGCAGTGCTAGACCCGTACAGGGGGCGACGAACATTCAGTACTTC; cdr3_aa: CSARPVQGATNIQYF; j_call: TRBJ2-4; v_call: TRBV20-1; cdr3_length: 15; clone_size: .; d_call: TRBD1
cdr3_nt: TGTGCCAGCAGTCCCCCCCAGGGGCCCTTCTACAATGAGCAGTTCTTC; cdr3_aa: CASSPPQGPFYNEQFF; j_call: TRBJ2-1; v_call: TRBV12-3/TRBV12-4; cdr3_length: 16; clone_size: few; d_call: .
cdr3_nt: TGTGCCACCAGCACTGACTATGGTAGGGCAGATACGCAGTATTTT; cdr3_aa: CATSTDYGRADTQYF; j_call: TRBJ2-3; v_call: TRBV15; cdr3_length: 15; clone_size: .; d_call: .
cdr3_nt: TGCAGTGGGCGACTAGCGGGGGGGCCCGAGCAGTACTTC; cdr3_aa: CSGRLAGGPEQYF; j_call: TRBJ2-7; v_call: TRBV20-1; cdr3_length: 13; clone_size: .; d_call: TRBD2
cdr3_nt: TGCAGTGCTCTCCCCGTTGTCTCCCAGGGGGGTAAAGAGCAGTACTTC; cdr3_aa: CSALPVVSQGGKEQYF; j_call: TRBJ2-5; v_call: TRBV20-1; cdr3_length: 16; clone_size: few; d_call: .
cdr3_nt: TGTGCCACCAGTGATTCTAGCGTGGACGAGCAGTTCTTC; cdr3_aa: CATSDSSVDEQFF; j_call: TRBJ2-1; v_call: TRBV24-1; cdr3_length: 13; clone_size: few; d_call: .
cdr3_nt: TGTGCCAGCAGCCAAAGGTCGGGGGCCCGGGATGAGCAGTTCTTC; cdr3_aa: CASSQRSGARDEQFF; j_call: TRBJ2-1; v_call: TRBV3-1; cdr3_length: 15; clone_size: few; d_call: .
cdr3_nt: TGCAGCGTGCGTAGACAGGGTGTCACAGATACGCAGTATTTT; cdr3_aa: CSVRRQGVTDTQYF; j_call: TRBJ2-3; v_call: TRBV29-1; cdr3_length: 14; clone_size: .; d_call: TRBD1
cdr3_nt: TGTGCCAGCAGGCCCACGGGGTTAGGTAAAAACCAAGAGACCCAGTTCTTC; cdr3_aa: CASRPTGLGKNQETQFF; j_call: TRBJ2-1; v_call: TRBV7-9; cdr3_length: 17; clone_size: .; d_call: .
cdr3_nt: TGCGCCAGCAGAGGTAGCGGGGGCCACAATGAGCAGTTCTTC; cdr3_aa: CASRGSGGHNEQFF; j_call: TRBJ2-1; v_call: TRBV5-1; cdr3_length: 14; clone_size: .; d_call: TRBD2
cdr3_nt: TGTGCCAGCAGCTTACGGGGGACCGGGACAGGTAGCTCTGGGGCCAACGTCCTGACTTTC; cdr3_aa: CASSLRGTGTGSSGANVLTF; j_call: TRBJ2-6; v_call: TRBV7-9; cdr3_length: 20; clone_size: .; d_call: TRBD1
cdr3_nt: TGCAGTGCTACCGACGGCCCCTCCTACGAGCAGTACTTC; cdr3_aa: CSATDGPSYEQYF; j_call: TRBJ2-7; v_call: TRBV20-1; cdr3_length: 13; clone_size: few; d_call: .
cdr3_nt: TGCGCCAGCAGCGGAGCAGCGGTTTCCACAGATACGCAGCATTTT; cdr3_aa: CASSGAAVSTDTQHF; j_call: TRBJ1-5; v_call: TRBV4-3; cdr3_length: 15; clone_size: .; d_call: .
cdr3_nt: TGCAGCGTTGTCTACGGGCCAGCTTTACAAGAGACCCAGTACTTC; cdr3_aa: CSVVYGPALQETQYF; j_call: TRBJ2-5; v_call: TRBV29-1; cdr3_length: 15; clone_size: many; d_call: .
cdr3_nt: TGCGCCAGCAGCTTGAATGACCCGGAGACCCAGTACTTC; cdr3_aa: CASSLNDPETQYF; j_call: TRBJ2-5; v_call: TRBV5-1; cdr3_length: 13; clone_size: .; d_call: .
cdr3_nt: TGCAGTGCTAGAGAATGGACAGGGGGAAGGTACGAGCAGTACTTC; cdr3_aa: CSAREWTGGRYEQYF; j_call: TRBJ2-7; v_call: TRBV20-1; cdr3_length: 15; clone_size: few; d_call: TRBD1
cdr3_nt: TGCGCCAGCAGCCTCAACCGGGACACTATCTCCTACAATGAGCAGTTCTTC; cdr3_aa: CASSLNRDTISYNEQFF; j_call: TRBJ2-1; v_call: TRBV4-1; cdr3_length: 17; clone_size: .; d_call: .
cdr3_nt: TGCGCCAGCAGCTGGACAGGGCACTCCTACGAGCAGTACTTC; cdr3_aa: CASSWTGHSYEQYF; j_call: TRBJ2-7; v_call: TRBV5-1; cdr3_length: 14; clone_size: few; d_call: TRBD1
cdr3_nt: TGCGCCAGCAGCTTGGACGGGCGGGCTGGTTACGAGCAGTACTTC; cdr3_aa: CASSLDGRAGYEQYF; j_call: TRBJ2-7; v_call: TRBV5-1; cdr3_length: 15; clone_size: .; d_call: .
cdr3_nt: TGTGCCAGCAGCTTGAGTGGGCAGGGGCCCCCTTATGGCTACACCTTC; cdr3_aa: CASSLSGQGPPYGYTF; j_call: TRBJ1-2; v_call: TRBV7-2; cdr3_length: 16; clone_size: few; d_call: .
cdr3_nt: TGTGCCAGCAGTTTAAAGACGAATTTCGAGCAGTACTTC; cdr3_aa: CASSLKTNFEQYF; j_call: TRBJ2-7; v_call: TRBV12-3/TRBV12-4; cdr3_length: 13; clone_size: many; d_call: .
cdr3_nt: TGTGCCAGCAGCTTCGGGCTAGCGGTCTACAATGAGCAGTTCTTC; cdr3_aa: CASSFGLAVYNEQFF; j_call: TRBJ2-1; v_call: TRBV5-6; cdr3_length: 15; clone_size: many; d_call: TRBD2
cdr3_nt: TGTGCCAGCAGCTTAGGACGTTACAATGAGCAGTTCTTC; cdr3_aa: CASSLGRYNEQFF; j_call: TRBJ2-1; v_call: TRBV11-2; cdr3_length: 13; clone_size: many; d_call: .
cdr3_nt: TGTGCCAGCAGCTCAGGGACAGTCTCCTACGAGCAGTACTTC; cdr3_aa: CASSSGTVSYEQYF; j_call: TRBJ2-7; v_call: TRBV5-1; cdr3_length: 14; clone_size: many; d_call: TRBD1
cdr3_nt: TGTGCCAGCAGTCCGGGACAGGTGGGCGAGCAGTACTTC; cdr3_aa: CASSPGQVGEQYF; j_call: TRBJ2-7; v_call: TRBV27; cdr3_length: 13; clone_size: .; d_call: TRBD1
cdr3_nt: TGTGCCAGCAGCCAAAGATCACACACAGATACGCAGTATTTT; cdr3_aa: CASSQRSHTDTQYF; j_call: TRBJ2-3; v_call: TRBV3-1; cdr3_length: 14; clone_size: .; d_call: .
cdr3_nt: TGTGCCACCAGTGATTCAGGACTAGCGGAGAAAGAGACCCAGTACTTC; cdr3_aa: CATSDSGLAEKETQYF; j_call: TRBJ2-5; v_call: TRBV24-1; cdr3_length: 16; clone_size: .; d_call: TRBD2
cdr3_nt: TGCGCCAGCAGCCAAGGACAGGGACGGCTCAATGAGCAGTTCTTC; cdr3_aa: CASSQGQGRLNEQFF; j_call: TRBJ2-1; v_call: TRBV4-3; cdr3_length: 15; clone_size: few; d_call: TRBD1
cdr3_nt: TGTGCCAGCAGTCCAAGAATAAAGGGATGGGATGAGCAGTTCTTC; cdr3_aa: CASSPRIKGWDEQFF; j_call: TRBJ2-1; v_call: TRBV14; cdr3_length: 15; clone_size: few; d_call: .
cdr3_nt: TGTGCCATCAGTGGCTCAAGCGCGCTCTCCTACAATGAGCAGTTCTTC; cdr3_aa: CAISGSSALSYNEQFF; j_call: TRBJ2-1; v_call: TRBV10-3; cdr3_length: 16; clone_size: .; d_call: .
cdr3_nt: TGCGCCAGCAGCCAAGACTGGGGGGCCTCAGATACGCAGTATTTT; cdr3_aa: CASSQDWGASDTQYF; j_call: TRBJ2-3; v_call: TRBV4-3; cdr3_length: 15; clone_size: .; d_call: .
cdr3_nt: TGCGCCAGCAGTGAGTCGACTCAGGGATCGGGCACAGATACGCAGTATTTT; cdr3_aa: CASSESTQGSGTDTQYF; j_call: TRBJ2-3; v_call: TRBV10-1; cdr3_length: 17; clone_size: .; d_call: .
cdr3_nt: TGTGCCAGCAGCCGGACAGAACAAGAGACCCAGTACTTC; cdr3_aa: CASSRTEQETQYF; j_call: TRBJ2-5; v_call: TRBV7-9; cdr3_length: 13; clone_size: few; d_call: .
cdr3_nt: TGTGCCAGCAGCTTACGGGATAGGGTTAATATCAATGAGCAGTTCTTC; cdr3_aa: CASSLRDRVNINEQFF; j_call: TRBJ2-1; v_call: TRBV7-8; cdr3_length: 16; clone_size: few; d_call: .
cdr3_nt: TGTGCCAGCAGCTTAGAAGTTGTTGGCCGCAGCTCCTACGAGCAGTACTTC; cdr3_aa: CASSLEVVGRSSYEQYF; j_call: TRBJ2-7; v_call: TRBV7-9; cdr3_length: 17; clone_size: .; d_call: .
cdr3_nt: TGCAGTGCTAGAATAGCGGGAACCACAGATACGCAGTATTTT; cdr3_aa: CSARIAGTTDTQYF; j_call: TRBJ2-3; v_call: TRBV20-1; cdr3_length: 14; clone_size: .; d_call: TRBD2
cdr3_nt: TGCGCCAGCAGCACAGGACGCGGCCAAGAGACCCAGTACTTC; cdr3_aa: CASSTGRGQETQYF; j_call: TRBJ2-5; v_call: TRBV5-1; cdr3_length: 14; clone_size: few; d_call: .
cdr3_nt: TGTGCCAGCAGTTCCCTTAGGGCCAATGAGCAGTTCTTC; cdr3_aa: CASSSLRANEQFF; j_call: TRBJ2-1; v_call: TRBV12-3/TRBV12-4; cdr3_length: 13; clone_size: .; d_call: .
cdr3_nt: TGTGCCAGCAGCCAAGAGCCGATACGACGTGGTCAAGAGACCCAGTACTTC; cdr3_aa: CASSQEPIRRGQETQYF; j_call: TRBJ2-5; v_call: TRBV3-1; cdr3_length: 17; clone_size: few; d_call: .
cdr3_nt: TGCGCCAGCAGCCAAGACGCCGGCAGCTACTATGGCTACACCTTC; cdr3_aa: CASSQDAGSYYGYTF; j_call: TRBJ1-2; v_call: TRBV4-3; cdr3_length: 15; clone_size: few; d_call: .
cdr3_nt: TGCGCCAGCAGCCAAGGACACAACACCGGGGAGCTGTTTTTT; cdr3_aa: CASSQGHNTGELFF; j_call: TRBJ2-2; v_call: TRBV5-1; cdr3_length: 14; clone_size: many; d_call: .
cdr3_nt: TGTGCCAGCAGCCCCGGGGTAGTGGGATACGAGCAGTACTTC; cdr3_aa: CASSPGVVGYEQYF; j_call: TRBJ2-7; v_call: TRBV7-8; cdr3_length: 14; clone_size: .; d_call: .
cdr3_nt: TGTGCCAGCAGTTTATTGGGGGCGGGGACCAAAAACATTCAGTACTTC; cdr3_aa: CASSLLGAGTKNIQYF; j_call: TRBJ2-4; v_call: TRBV12-3/TRBV12-4; cdr3_length: 16; clone_size: .; d_call: .
cdr3_nt: TGCGCCAGCAGCCAAGGTACCGGGACAACCCAAGAGACCCAGTACTTC; cdr3_aa: CASSQGTGTTQETQYF; j_call: TRBJ2-5; v_call: TRBV4-3; cdr3_length: 16; clone_size: .; d_call: .
cdr3_nt: TGCAGTGCTAGGTCGACAGCCGACACAGATACGCAGTATTTT; cdr3_aa: CSARSTADTDTQYF; j_call: TRBJ2-3; v_call: TRBV20-1; cdr3_length: 14; clone_size: .; d_call: .
cdr3_nt: TGTGCCAGCCGCTCCGGGGAGCACAATGAGCAGTTCTTC; cdr3_aa: CASRSGEHNEQFF; j_call: TRBJ2-1; v_call: TRBV9; cdr3_length: 13; clone_size: few; d_call: .